Listed here are 25 T cell receptor beta chains from one sample, sequenced in a study of blood T cell repertoires in COVID-19. Data came from immunoSEQ multiplex PCR; TCRdb stores just in-frame clones and leaves some out. Seen here are about 670,000 clones, 75% to 90% observed once, and the top ten hold under 0.3%. The sequencing input was peripheral blood. The receptor set was obtained from a woman aged 18-30 years with acute or convalescent COVID-19.

This chain uses TRBV6-5 with TRBJ2-7; a weak D match, TRBD1 (5 bases). Trimming removed 3 bases at V and 4 bases at J, with 13 bases between. In germline, CDR1 is MNHEY, CDR2 SVGAGI. This CDR3 region has 14 residues. The CDR3 here is CASSYQGLRYEQYF. CDR3 bases: TGTGCCAGCAGTTATCAGGGCCTACGGTACGAGCAGTACTTC.

The rearrangement links TRBV19 to TRBJ2-7; no definite D call. The V and J ends lost 4 bases and 0 bases respectively, with 10 bases between them. The CDR3 runs 14 residues. The germline V gene has CDR1 LNHDA and CDR2 SQIVND (reference sequence). CDR3 DNA: TGTGCCAGTAGTACCACAGCAGTCTCCTACGAGCAGTACTTC. Amino acid sequence: CASSTTAVSYEQYF.

This clone has a single count. The V gene is TRBV7-9, the J gene TRBJ2-2, with 8 bases fitting TRBD1. CDR1 and CDR2 from the germline V gene are SEHNR and FQNEAQ (reference sequence). V lost 5 bases, J lost 5 bases, and 10 bases stayed unmatched. This CDR3 region has 16 residues. CDR3 in amino acids: CASSLDGRGPTGELFF. The CDR3 nucleotides read TGTGCCAGCAGCCTCGACGGCAGGGGGCCTACCGGGGAGCTGTTTTTT.

This clone was observed a few times. This chain uses TRBV13 with TRBJ1-2, with TRBD1 matching 9 bases. V trimming: 4 bases; J trimming: 8 bases; junction bases outside the gene matches: 8. Germline CDR1 and CDR2: PRHDT and FYEKMQ (reference sequence). The CDR3 runs to 14 residues. In DNA form, the CDR3 reads TGTGCCAGCAGCTGGGGGCGGACAGGGGTCGGCTACACCTTC. Its protein product is CASSWGRTGVGYTF.

The sample holds a few counts of this clone. The DNA for the CDR3 is TGTGCCAGCAGCCCCCTAGCGGGACAGGGGAAAAACTATGGCTACACCTTC. Translation gives CASSPLAGQGKNYGYTF. The chain has TRBV7-9 and TRBJ1-2; 10 bases agree with TRBD1. This CDR3 comprises 17 residues. Trimming took 5 bases from V and 2 from J; bases not matched to a gene: 11. Per germline, CDR1 SEHNR and CDR2 FQNEAQ (reference sequence).

The gene calls are TRBV20-1 and TRBJ1-2, with a tentative D call TRBD1 (6 bases). V gave up 3 bases and J gave up 6 bases, with 17 bases separating them. In germline, CDR1 is DFQATT, CDR2 SNEGSKA (reference sequence). This CDR3 is built from 14 residues. This CDR3 reads CSASPARGGDGYTF. The CDR3 DNA sequence: TGCAGTGCTAGTCCGGCCAGGGGTGGTGATGGCTACACCTTC.

This sequence joins TRBV5-1 and TRBJ1-1; D is unresolved. The CDR3 spans 13 residues. Per germline, CDR1 SGHRS and CDR2 YFSETQ. Trimming stripped 2 bases from V and 2 bases from J, with 7 bases between. The CDR3, as DNA: TGCGCCAGCAGCTTCACTACAAACACTGAAGCTTTCTTT. As protein: CASSFTTNTEAFF. The variable domain in full, completed from reference TRBV5-1 and TRBJ1-1, reads KAGVTQTPRYLIKTRGQQVTLSCSPISGHRSVSWYQQTPGQGLQFLFEYFSETQRNKGNFPGRFSGRQFSNSRSEMNVSTLELGDSALYLCASSFTTNTEAFFGQGTRLTVV.

This clone is a singleton in its sample. The chain is built from TRBV21-1 and TRBJ1-1; TRBD1, as called in the table, went unchecked against the DNA. TRBV21-1 is recorded as a pseudogene. This CDR3 comprises 15 residues. The CDR3 region has the DNA TGTGCCAGCAGCAAACCGGGACAGGCGAACACTGAAGCTTTCTTT. Translation: CASSKPGQANTEAFF.

The genes are TRBV6-5 and TRBJ1-1; D call uncertain. Trimming removed 6 bases from V and 0 bases from J, with 14 bases in between. The germline gives CDR1 MNHEY, CDR2 SVGAGI. This CDR3 comprises 15 residues. The CDR3 protein is CASSPTTRMNTEAFF. CDR3 bases: TGTGCCAGCAGCCCGACGACACGGATGAACACTGAAGCTTTCTTT.

This chain uses TRBV5-1 with TRBJ2-3; TRBD2 agrees at 7 bases. The CDR3 is made up of 15 amino acids. The germline V gene encodes CDR1 SGHRS and CDR2 YFSETQ. The junction had 6 bases not matched to a gene; V was cut back by 4 bases and J by 1 base. Here the CDR3 reads CASSRVSGGTDTQYF. CDR3 DNA sequence: TGCGCCAGCAGCCGAGTCAGCGGGGGCACAGATACGCAGTATTTT.

The chain recombines TRBV7-2 with TRBJ1-5; TRBD1 might be the D (6 bases). The CDR3 runs to 14 residues. V was cut by 3 bases and J by 2 bases, with 8 bases left in between. Germline V gene data show CDR1 as SGHTA and CDR2 as FQGNSA. For the CDR3, the DNA is TGTGCCAGCAGCTTGGACAGCCGCAATCAGCCCCAGCATTTT. Encoded protein: CASSLDSRNQPQHF.

V and J are TRBV12-3 or TRBV12-4 and TRBJ1-1; TRBD1 matches 8 bases. J lost 9 bases, V lost 5 bases, and 5 bases had no gene match. This CDR3 spans 12 amino acids. This CDR3 is CASSPRGRQAFF. The DNA for the CDR3 is TGTGCCAGCAGTCCCAGGGGGCGTCAAGCTTTCTTT.

This clone has only one observation. This chain connects TRBV6-5 to TRBJ2-3; TRBD1 might be the D (6 bases). Germline CDR1 MNHEY, CDR2 SVGAGI. Trimming shortened V by 4 bases and J by 2 bases, and 16 bases separated the two germline ends. The CDR3 has 16 residues. The CDR3 coding sequence is TGTGCCAGCAGTTCCCTCGCAGGGGCTGTCACAGATACGCAGTATTTT. Translated, it gives CASSSLAGAVTDTQYF.

The chain is built from TRBV4-3 and TRBJ2-4; TRBD2 is a possible D gene (5 bases). The CDR3 runs 16 residues. V was shortened by 4 bases and J by 5 bases, with 18 bases between the two germline ends. The germline CDR1 and CDR2 sequences are LGHNA and YSLEER. In DNA form, the CDR3 reads TGCGCCAGCAGCCGGGAGAATGTAGGTTATGAAAACATTCAGTACTTC. Its translation: CASSRENVGYENIQYF.

The J gene is TRBJ2-1, the V gene TRBV27; 13 nucleotides align to TRBD2. Germline-derived CDR1 and CDR2 are MNHEY and SMNVEV (reference sequence). The CDR3 covers 16 residues. With V trimmed by 7 bases and J by 7 bases, 10 bases remained unmatched. The CDR3 region is CASTSLTSGGGNEQFF. In DNA, the CDR3 is TGTGCCAGCACCTCACTCACTAGCGGGGGGGGTAATGAGCAGTTCTTC.

The V call is TRBV6-5, the J call TRBJ1-3, with TRBD1 matching 10 bases. The V segment lost 7 bases and the J segment 2 bases; nucleotides outside the gene matches: 5. Germline CDR1 MNHEY, CDR2 SVGAGI. The CDR3 covers 15 residues. CDR3 residues: CASKMGTGAGNTIYF. CDR3 sequence (DNA): TGTGCCAGCAAAATGGGGACAGGGGCTGGAAACACCATATATTTT.

The rearrangement uses TRBV20-1 and TRBJ1-2; no reliable D call. V lost 6 bases, J lost 6 bases, and 11 bases lay in between. Germline-derived CDR1 and CDR2 are DFQATT and SNEGSKA (reference sequence). The CDR3 has 11 residues. The CDR3, as DNA: TGCAGTGCCCCGGGGTGGGATGGCTACACCTTC. Translated, it gives CSAPGWDGYTF.

This chain joins TRBV5-1 and TRBJ2-7; 7 nucleotides match TRBD1. The trim removed 3 bases at V and 5 bases at J, leaving 5 bases unmatched. The CDR3 loop spans 13 amino acids. Germline-derived CDR1 and CDR2 are SGHRS and YFSETQ. The CDR3 coding sequence is TGCGCCAGCAGCTCACAGGGGAGAGACGAGCAGTACTTC. It encodes CASSSQGRDEQYF.

The V gene is TRBV12-3 or TRBV12-4, the J gene TRBJ1-5; D is unclear. Trimming cost V 8 bases and J 1 base, with 6 bases left between them. There are 12 residues in the CDR3. CDR3 coding DNA: TGTGCCAGCCGAGGGAGCAATCAGCCCCAGCATTTT. Translation: CASRGSNQPQHF.

V and J are TRBV27 and TRBJ2-3, with a tentative D call TRBD2 (5 bases). This CDR3 is 14 amino acids long. With 10 bases removed from V and 3 bases from J, the gap between germline ends came to 17 bases. The germline CDR1 and CDR2 sequences are MNHEY and SMNVEV (reference sequence). DNA for the CDR3: TGTGCCATCGCCCGGGATGTAAATACAGATACGCAGTATTTT. It translates to CAIARDVNTDTQYF.

The gene calls are TRBV27 and TRBJ1-4; the match to TRBD1 covers 10 bases. Germline CDR1 is MNHEY and CDR2 is SMNVEV (reference sequence). The CDR3 sequence is 17 residues long. V lost 4 bases and J lost 8; bases outside the gene matches: 13. The CDR3 sequence: CASSYYRTGGVQEKLFF. CDR3 coding DNA: TGTGCCAGCAGTTACTATCGGACAGGGGGGGTTCAAGAAAAACTGTTTTTT. The variable domain in full, completed from reference TRBV27 and TRBJ1-4, reads EAQVTQNPRYLITVTGKKLTVTCSQNMNHEYMSWYRQDPGLGLRQIYYSMNVEVTDKGDVPEGYKVSRKEKRNFPLILESPSPNQTSLYFCASSYYRTGGVQEKLFFGSGTQLSVL.

The CDR3 protein is CASSQDHSGGAYEQYF. The DNA for the CDR3 is TGTGCCAGCAGCCAAGATCATTCCGGGGGGGCGTACGAGCAGTACTTC. The V and J genes are TRBV3-1 (or the pseudogene TRBV3-2) and TRBJ2-7; TRBD2 matches at 8 bases. Germline trimming cut 0 bases from V and 4 bases from J; bases unmatched to any gene: 8. CDR1 is LGHDT and CDR2 is YNNKEL in the germline V gene (reference sequence). This CDR3 is 16 amino acids long.

A single count supports this clone. This sequence joins TRBV27 and TRBJ1-1, with D unresolved. Germline CDR1 MNHEY, CDR2 SMNVEV (reference sequence). CDR3 length: 12 residues. The germline V and J ends were trimmed by 6 bases and 8 bases, with 13 bases remaining between them. The CDR3 DNA sequence: TGTGCCAGCAGGTTAGGTCCCAGGGAAGCTTTCTTT. Residues: CASRLGPREAFF.

V usage is TRBV6-5 and J usage is TRBJ2-7; perhaps TRBD2 as D (5 bases). The CDR3 consists of 12 residues. Germline assignment: CDR1 MNHEY and CDR2 SVGAGI. V shed 4 bases and J shed 3 bases, with 7 bases lying between them. The CDR3 loop is CASSSLDYEQYF. CDR3 in DNA: TGTGCCAGCAGTTCACTAGACTACGAGCAGTACTTC.

The chain combines TRBV11-2 with TRBJ1-1; D is uncertain. Trimming pared 5 bases from V and 1 base from J, leaving 17 bases between. This CDR3 has 16 residues. The germline V gene encodes CDR1 SGHAT and CDR2 FQNNGV. The CDR3 coding sequence is TGTGCCAGCAGCCGAGGTCTCTTGGAACAGAACACTGAAGCTTTCTTT. The encoded protein is CASSRGLLEQNTEAFF.